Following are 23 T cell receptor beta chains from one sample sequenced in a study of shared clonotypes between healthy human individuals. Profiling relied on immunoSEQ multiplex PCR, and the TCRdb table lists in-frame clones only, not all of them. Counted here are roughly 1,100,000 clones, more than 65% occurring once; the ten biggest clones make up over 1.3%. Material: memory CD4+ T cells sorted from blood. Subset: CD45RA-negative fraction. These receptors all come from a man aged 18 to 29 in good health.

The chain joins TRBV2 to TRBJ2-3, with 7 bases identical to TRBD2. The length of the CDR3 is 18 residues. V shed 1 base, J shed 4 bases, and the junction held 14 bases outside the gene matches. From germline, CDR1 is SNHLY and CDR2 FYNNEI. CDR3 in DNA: TGTGCCAGCAGTGAAGGGTGGTTTGGCGGGAGTATCGCAGATACGCAGTATTTT. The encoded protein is CASSEGWFGGSIADTQYF.

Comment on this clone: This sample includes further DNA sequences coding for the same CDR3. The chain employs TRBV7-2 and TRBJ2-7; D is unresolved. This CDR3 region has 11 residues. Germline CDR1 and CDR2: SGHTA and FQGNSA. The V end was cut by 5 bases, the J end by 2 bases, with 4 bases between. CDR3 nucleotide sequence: TGTGCCAGCAGCCGAGCCTACGAGCAGTACTTC. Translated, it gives CASSRAYEQYF.

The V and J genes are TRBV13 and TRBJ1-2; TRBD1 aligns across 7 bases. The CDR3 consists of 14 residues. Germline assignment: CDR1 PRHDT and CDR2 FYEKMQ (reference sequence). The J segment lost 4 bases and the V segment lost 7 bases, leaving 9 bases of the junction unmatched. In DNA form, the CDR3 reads TGTGCCAGCACAGACTCACAGGGGTCCTATGGCTACACCTTC. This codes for CASTDSQGSYGYTF.

The CDR3 region has the DNA TGCGCCAGCAGCGAGATGCCAGCGGGGGCCTACAATGAGCAGTTCTTC. It specifies CASSEMPAGAYNEQFF. The genes are TRBV5-1 and TRBJ2-1; 8 nucleotides line up with TRBD2. The CDR3 spans 16 residues. CDR1 is SGHRS, CDR2 YFSETQ, per germline. Trimming at V came to 4 bases and at J to 2 bases, leaving 8 bases not matched to a gene.

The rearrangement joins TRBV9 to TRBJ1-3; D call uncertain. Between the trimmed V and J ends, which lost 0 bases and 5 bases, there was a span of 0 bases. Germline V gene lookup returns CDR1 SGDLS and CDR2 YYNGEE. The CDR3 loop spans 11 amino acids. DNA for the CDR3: TGTGCCAGCAGCGTAGGAAACACCATATATTTT. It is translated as CASSVGNTIYF. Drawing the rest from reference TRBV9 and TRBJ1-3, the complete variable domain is DSGVTQTPKHLITATGQRVTLRCSPRSGDLSVYWYQQSLDQGLQFLIQYYNGEERAKGNILERFSAQQFPDLHSELNLSSLELGDSALYFCASSVGNTIYFGEGSWLTVV.

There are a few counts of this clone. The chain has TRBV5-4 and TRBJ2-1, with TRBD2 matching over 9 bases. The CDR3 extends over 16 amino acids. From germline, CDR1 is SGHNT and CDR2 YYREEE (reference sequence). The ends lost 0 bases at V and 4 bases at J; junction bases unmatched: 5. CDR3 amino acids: CASSLGGSGGYNEQFF. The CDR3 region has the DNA TGTGCCAGCAGCTTGGGAGGTAGCGGGGGTTACAATGAGCAGTTCTTC.

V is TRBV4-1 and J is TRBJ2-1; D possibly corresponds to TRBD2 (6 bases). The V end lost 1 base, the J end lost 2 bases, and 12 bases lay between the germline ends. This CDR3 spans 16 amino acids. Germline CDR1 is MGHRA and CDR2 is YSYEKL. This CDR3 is CASSQGGDLPYNEQFF. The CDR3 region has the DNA TGCGCCAGCAGCCAAGGGGGGGACCTCCCCTACAATGAGCAGTTCTTC.

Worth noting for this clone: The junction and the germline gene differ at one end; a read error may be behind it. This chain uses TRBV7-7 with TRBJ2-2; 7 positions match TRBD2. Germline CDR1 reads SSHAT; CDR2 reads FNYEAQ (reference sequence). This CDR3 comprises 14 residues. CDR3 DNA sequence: TGTGCTAGCAGCGGGACGGCGAACACCGGGGAGCTGTTTTTT. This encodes CASSGTANTGELFF.

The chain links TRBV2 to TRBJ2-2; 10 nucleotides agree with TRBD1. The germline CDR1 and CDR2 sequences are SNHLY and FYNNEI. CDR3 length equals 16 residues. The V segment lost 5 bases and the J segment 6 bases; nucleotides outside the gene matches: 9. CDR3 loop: CASSPPGQGISGELFF. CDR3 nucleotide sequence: TGTGCCAGCAGTCCACCGGGACAGGGGATTTCCGGGGAGCTGTTTTTT.

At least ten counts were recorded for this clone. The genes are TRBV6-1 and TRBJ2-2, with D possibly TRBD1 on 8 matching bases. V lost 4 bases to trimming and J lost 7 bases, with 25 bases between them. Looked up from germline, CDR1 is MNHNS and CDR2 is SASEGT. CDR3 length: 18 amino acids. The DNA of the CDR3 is TGTGCCAGCAGTGTACGGGAGGCAGGGGGCTTCGTCAGCGGGGAGCTGTTTTTT. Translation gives CASSVREAGGFVSGELFF.

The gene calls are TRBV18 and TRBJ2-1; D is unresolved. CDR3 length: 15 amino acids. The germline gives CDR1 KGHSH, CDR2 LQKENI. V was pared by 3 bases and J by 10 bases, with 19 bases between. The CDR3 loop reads CASSPNGVPHEEQFF. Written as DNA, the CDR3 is TGTGCCAGCTCACCGAACGGAGTCCCCCACGAGGAGCAGTTCTTC.

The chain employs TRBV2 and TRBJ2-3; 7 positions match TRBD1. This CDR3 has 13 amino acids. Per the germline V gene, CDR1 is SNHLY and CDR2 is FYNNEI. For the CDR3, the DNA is TGTGGGGGACAGAGGATTGTGACAGATACGCAGTATTTT. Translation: CGGQRIVTDTQYF.

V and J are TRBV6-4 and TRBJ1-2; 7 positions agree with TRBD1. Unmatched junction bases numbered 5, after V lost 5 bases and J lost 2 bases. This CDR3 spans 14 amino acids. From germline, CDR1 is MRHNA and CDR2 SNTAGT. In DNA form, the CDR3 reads TGTGCCAGCAGTTCAGAGACAGGGAACTATGGCTACACCTTC. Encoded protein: CASSSETGNYGYTF.

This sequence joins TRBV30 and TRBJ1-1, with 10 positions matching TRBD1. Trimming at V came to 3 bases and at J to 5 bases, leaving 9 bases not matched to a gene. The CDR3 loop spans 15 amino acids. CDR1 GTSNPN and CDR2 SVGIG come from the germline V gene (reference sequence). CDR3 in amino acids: CAWRTGGNSGTEAFF. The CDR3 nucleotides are TGTGCCTGGAGGACAGGGGGCAACTCGGGGACTGAAGCTTTCTTT.

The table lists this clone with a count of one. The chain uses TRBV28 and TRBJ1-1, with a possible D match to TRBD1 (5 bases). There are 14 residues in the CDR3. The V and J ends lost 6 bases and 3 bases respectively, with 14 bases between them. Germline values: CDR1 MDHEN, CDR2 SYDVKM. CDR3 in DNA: TGTGCCAGCAGAGTAGGGGTTAGGGACACTGAAGCTTTCTTT. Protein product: CASRVGVRDTEAFF.

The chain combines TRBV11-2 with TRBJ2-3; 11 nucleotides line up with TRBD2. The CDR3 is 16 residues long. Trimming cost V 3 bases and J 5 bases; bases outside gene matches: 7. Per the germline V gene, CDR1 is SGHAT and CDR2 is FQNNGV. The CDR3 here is CASSFGLAGGLDTQYF. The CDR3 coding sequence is TGTGCCAGCAGCTTCGGCCTAGCGGGAGGTTTAGATACGCAGTATTTT. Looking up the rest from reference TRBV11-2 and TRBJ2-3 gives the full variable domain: EAGVAQSPRYKIIEKRQSVAFWCNPISGHATLYWYQQILGQGPKLLIQFQNNGVVDDSQLPKDRFSAERLKGVDSTLKIQPAKLEDSAVYLCASSFGLAGGLDTQYFGPGTRLTVL.

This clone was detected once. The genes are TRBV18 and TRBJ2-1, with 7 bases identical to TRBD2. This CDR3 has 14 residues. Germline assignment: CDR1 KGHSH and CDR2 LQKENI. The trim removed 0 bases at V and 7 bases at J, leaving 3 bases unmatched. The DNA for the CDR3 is TGTGCCAGCTCACCACCGACCGGGAGGAATGAGCAGTTCTTC. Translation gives CASSPPTGRNEQFF.

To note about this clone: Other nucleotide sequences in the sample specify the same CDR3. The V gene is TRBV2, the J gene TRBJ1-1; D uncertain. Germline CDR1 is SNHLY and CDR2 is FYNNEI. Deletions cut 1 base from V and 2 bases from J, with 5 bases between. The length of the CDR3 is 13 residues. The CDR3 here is CASSEGGNTEAFF. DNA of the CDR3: TGTGCCAGCAGTGAAGGGGGTAACACTGAAGCTTTCTTT.

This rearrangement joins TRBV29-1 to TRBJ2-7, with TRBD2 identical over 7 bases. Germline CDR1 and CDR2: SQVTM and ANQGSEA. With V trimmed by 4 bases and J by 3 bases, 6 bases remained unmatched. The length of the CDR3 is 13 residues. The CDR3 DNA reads TGCAGCGTTGGGCTAGCGGCAGACTACGAGCAGTACTTC. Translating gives CSVGLAADYEQYF.

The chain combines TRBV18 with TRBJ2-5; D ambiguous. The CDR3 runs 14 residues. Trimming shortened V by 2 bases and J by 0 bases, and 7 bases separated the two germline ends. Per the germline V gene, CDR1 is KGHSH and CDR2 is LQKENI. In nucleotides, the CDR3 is TGTGCCAGCTCACCAACACTTGACCAAGAGACCCAGTACTTC. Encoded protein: CASSPTLDQETQYF.

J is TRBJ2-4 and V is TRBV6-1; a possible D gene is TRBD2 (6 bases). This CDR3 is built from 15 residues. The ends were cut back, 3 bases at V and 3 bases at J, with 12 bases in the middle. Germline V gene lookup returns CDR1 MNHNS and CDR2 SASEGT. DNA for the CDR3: TGTGCCAGCAGTGATGCAGCGGGCAGCAAAAACATTCAGTACTTC. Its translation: CASSDAAGSKNIQYF.

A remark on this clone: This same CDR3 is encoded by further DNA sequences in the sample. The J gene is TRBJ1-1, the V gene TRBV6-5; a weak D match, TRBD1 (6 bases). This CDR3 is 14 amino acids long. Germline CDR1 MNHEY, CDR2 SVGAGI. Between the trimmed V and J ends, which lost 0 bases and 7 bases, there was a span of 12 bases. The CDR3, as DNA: TGTGCCAGCAGTTACTCCGGGGGGCGCTATGAAGCTTTCTTT. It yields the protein CASSYSGGRYEAFF.

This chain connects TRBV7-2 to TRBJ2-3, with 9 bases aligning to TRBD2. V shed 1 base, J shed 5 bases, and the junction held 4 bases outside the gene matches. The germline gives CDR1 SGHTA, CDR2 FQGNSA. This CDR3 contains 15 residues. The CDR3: CASSLGGGAGDTQYF. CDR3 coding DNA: TGTGCCAGCAGCTTAGGCGGGGGGGCGGGAGATACGCAGTATTTT.